Following are 31 T cell receptor beta chains from one sample sequenced in a study of blood T cell repertoires in COVID-19. Produced via immunoSEQ multiplex PCR; TCRdb's table is partial and in-frame only. The repertoire has roughly 280,000 clones, less than 90% of them found once; the top ten carry around 2.9%. The specimen sequenced was PBMCs or T cells enriched from blood (not recorded which). These receptors were obtained from a woman aged 50 to 65 who had recovered from COVID-19.

This clone has just one count. One end of the junction is discordant with germline, which a read error may explain. This CDR3 reads CATSGDSGRARDTQYF. DNA for the CDR3: TGTGCCACCAGCGGAGATAGCGGGAGGGCAAGGGATACGCAGTATTTT. The chain has TRBV15 and TRBJ2-3, with 11 bases fitting TRBD2. The CDR3 consists of 16 residues. The germline CDR1 and CDR2 sequences are LNHNV and YYDKDF (reference sequence). Full variable domain (missing parts from reference TRBV15 and TRBJ2-3): DAMVIQNPRYQVTQFGKPVTLSCSQTLNHNVMYWYQQKSSQAPKLLFHYYDKDFNNEADTPDNFQSRRPNTSFCFLDIRSPGLGDTAMYLCATSGDSGRARDTQYFGPGTRLTVL.

The chain carries TRBV28 and TRBJ2-3; 9 nucleotides match TRBD2. This CDR3 comprises 18 residues. Germline trimming cut 5 bases from V and 1 base from J; bases unmatched to any gene: 13. The germline V gene has CDR1 MDHEN and CDR2 SYDVKM. The CDR3 region is CASSLSGLAGEGTDTQYF. CDR3 nucleotides: TGTGCCAGCAGTCTCTCCGGCTTAGCGGGAGAAGGCACAGATACGCAGTATTTT.

J is TRBJ1-4 and V is TRBV19; D is ambiguous. This CDR3 is 17 amino acids long. Deletions cut 4 bases from V and 0 bases from J, with 15 bases between. The V gene's germline CDR1 is LNHDA and CDR2 SQIVND (reference sequence). The CDR3 DNA sequence: TGTGCCAGTAGTACTCCTGGGAGGGCTGCAACTAATGAAAAACTGTTTTTT. Its translation is CASSTPGRAATNEKLFF.

Notes on this clone: Other nucleotide sequences from this sample produce the same CDR3. This chain links TRBV4-3 with TRBJ1-5, with 7 bases fitting TRBD1. Germline values: CDR1 LGHNA, CDR2 YSLEER. Trimming cost V 4 bases and J 7 bases; bases outside gene matches: 7. The CDR3 spans 14 residues. This CDR3 reads CASSLRQGGQPQHF. CDR3 in DNA: TGCGCCAGCAGCCTACGACAGGGTGGACAGCCCCAGCATTTT.

V gene TRBV18 combines with J gene TRBJ2-1; D is possibly TRBD1 (5 bases). The germline V gene has CDR1 KGHSH and CDR2 LQKENI. The CDR3 totals 15 residues. Trimming left V 2 bases short and J 7 bases short, with 15 bases between. The CDR3 coding sequence is TGTGCCAGCTCACCAGGGGCTGGACCGCCTAATGAGCAGTTCTTC. Protein product: CASSPGAGPPNEQFF.

V usage is TRBV7-2 and J usage is TRBJ2-1, with 8 bases lining up with TRBD2. The CDR3 length is 15 residues. Germline V CDR1 and CDR2: SGHTA, FQGNSA. With 0 bases clipped from V and 4 bases from J, the junction kept 2 bases outside the gene matches. CDR3 region: CASSLAPGGYNEQFF. The CDR3 nucleotides read TGTGCCAGCAGCTTAGCCCCGGGAGGGTACAATGAGCAGTTCTTC.

The genes are TRBV15 and TRBJ2-2; no clear D gene. The CDR3 consists of 13 residues. Trimming stripped 1 base from V and 7 bases from J, with 7 bases between. Germline V gives CDR1 LNHNV, CDR2 YYDKDF (reference sequence). CDR3 nucleotides: TGTGCCACCAGCAGAGCGAGTATCGGGGAGCTGTTTTTT. It encodes CATSRASIGELFF.

The CDR3 DNA sequence: TGTGCCAGCAGTGAGCTAGGGACAGCGGGAGGGCCAAAGAGGACCGGGGAGCTGTTTTTT. Its protein is CASSELGTAGGPKRTGELFF. V gene TRBV6-1 combines with J gene TRBJ2-2; the match to TRBD2 covers 10 bases. Germline V gene data show CDR1 as MNHNS and CDR2 as SASEGT. V shed 3 bases, J shed 5 bases, and the junction held 18 bases outside the gene matches. This CDR3 has 20 amino acids.

The sample holds one count of this clone. DNA for the CDR3: TGTGCCAGTAGTAGAAAAACAGAAAACACCGGGGAGCTGTTTTTT. Residues: CASSRKTENTGELFF. The chain combines TRBV19 with TRBJ2-2; no firm D call. The V gene's germline CDR1 is LNHDA and CDR2 SQIVND (reference sequence). This CDR3 is built from 15 residues. V was trimmed by 4 bases and J by 2 bases, leaving 11 bases between them. Complete variable domain (other parts from reference TRBV19 and TRBJ2-2): DGGITQSPKYLFRKEGQNVTLSCEQNLNHDAMYWYRQDPGQGLRLIYYSQIVNDFQKGDIAEGYSVSREKKESFPLTVTSAQKNPTAFYLCASSRKTENTGELFFGEGSRLTVL.

This chain links TRBV7-9 with TRBJ2-7, with 10 bases aligning to TRBD1. V dropped 5 bases and J dropped 6; count of bases not matched to a gene: 10. Germline CDR1 SEHNR, CDR2 FQNEAQ (reference sequence). The CDR3 contains 15 residues. The CDR3 DNA reads as TGTGCCAGCAGCCCTACCGGGACAGGGGCAACCGAGCAGTACTTC. It codes for CASSPTGTGATEQYF. The complete variable domain, with remaining parts taken from reference TRBV7-9 and TRBJ2-7, reads DTGVSQNPRHKITKRGQNVTFRCDPISEHNRLYWYRQTLGQGPEFLTYFQNEAQLEKSRLLSDRFSAERPKGSFSTLEIQRTEQGDSAMYLCASSPTGTGATEQYFGPGTRLTVT.

The V call is TRBV18, the J call TRBJ1-1; 9 positions match TRBD1. The germline V gene has CDR1 KGHSH and CDR2 LQKENI. CDR3 length equals 15 residues. V lost 3 bases and J lost 4; bases outside the gene matches: 6. The CDR3, as DNA: TGTGCCAGCTCACCCAAACAGGGGGCCAGCACTGAAGCTTTCTTT. Its protein product is CASSPKQGASTEAFF. The whole variable domain, filled in from reference TRBV18 and TRBJ1-1, reads NAGVMQNPRHLVRRRGQEARLRCSPMKGHSHVYWYRQLPEEGLKFMVYLQKENIIDESGMPKERFSAEFPKEGPSILRIQQVVRGDSAAYFCASSPKQGASTEAFFGQGTRLTVV.

The chain carries TRBV28 and TRBJ1-4; no reliable D call. Trimming left V 3 bases short and J 7 bases short, with 6 bases between. Germline loops: CDR1 MDHEN, CDR2 SYDVKM. The CDR3 covers 12 residues. This CDR3 is CASSFTGEKLFF. Written as DNA, the CDR3 is TGTGCCAGCAGTTTCACGGGTGAAAAACTGTTTTTT.

The rearrangement uses TRBV7-2 and TRBJ1-2, with 8 bases lining up with TRBD1. Germline values: CDR1 SGHTA, CDR2 FQGNSA. This CDR3 spans 17 amino acids. V dropped 4 bases and J dropped 0; count of bases not matched to a gene: 10. Written as DNA, the CDR3 is TGTGCCAGCAGCTCCCAGGGGGCAGGGGGCGCTAACTATGGCTACACCTTC. Encoded protein: CASSSQGAGGANYGYTF.

The genes are TRBV9 and TRBJ1-1, with a weak D call TRBD1 (6 bases). Between the trimmed V and J ends, which lost 3 bases and 5 bases, there was a span of 17 bases. The CDR3 runs 15 residues. Per germline, CDR1 SGDLS and CDR2 YYNGEE. CDR3 coding DNA: TGTGCCAGCAGCGCGGGGGTAGGGGGGGGGACTGAAGCTTTCTTT. Amino acid sequence: CASSAGVGGGTEAFF.

The rearrangement joins TRBV18 to TRBJ1-1; D is unclear. Germline V CDR1 and CDR2: KGHSH, LQKENI. Trimming removed 0 bases at V and 3 bases at J, with 5 bases between. The CDR3 is made up of 13 amino acids. The CDR3 DNA reads TGTGCCAGCTCACCACCGGGCCACACTGAAGCTTTCTTT. This sequence encodes CASSPPGHTEAFF.

V and J are TRBV15 and TRBJ1-1; weak D call: TRBD1 (5 bases). The germline gives CDR1 LNHNV, CDR2 YYDKDF (reference sequence). V was clipped by 3 bases and J by 2 bases, with 10 bases between them. The CDR3 has 14 amino acids. The DNA for the CDR3 is TGTGCCACCAGCAGCCGACAGTTTAACACTGAAGCTTTCTTT. This encodes CATSSRQFNTEAFF. The full variable domain, its missing parts supplied by reference TRBV15 and TRBJ1-1, is DAMVIQNPRYQVTQFGKPVTLSCSQTLNHNVMYWYQQKSSQAPKLLFHYYDKDFNNEADTPDNFQSRRPNTSFCFLDIRSPGLGDTAMYLCATSSRQFNTEAFFGQGTRLTVV.

V and J are TRBV4-2 and TRBJ1-3, with 7 bases matching TRBD1. Per the germline V gene, CDR1 is LGHNA and CDR2 is YNFKEQ. The V segment lost 4 bases and the J segment 4 bases; nucleotides outside the gene matches: 7. The CDR3 is 15 residues long. This CDR3 reads CASSRETGTGNTIYF. CDR3 nucleotides: TGTGCCAGCAGCCGAGAGACAGGGACCGGAAACACCATATATTTT.

This chain uses TRBV5-6 with TRBJ1-4; D remains ambiguous. Germline V CDR1 and CDR2: SGHDT, YYEEEE. CDR3 size: 14 residues. V gave up 0 bases and J gave up 7 bases, with 10 bases separating them. Here the CDR3 reads CASSLGSKSEKLFF. CDR3 nucleotide sequence: TGTGCCAGCAGCTTGGGGAGCAAAAGTGAAAAACTGTTTTTT. Using reference TRBV5-6 and TRBJ1-4 for the parts outside the CDR3, the full variable domain is DAGVTQSPTHLIKTRGQQVTLRCSPKSGHDTVSWYQQALGQGPQFIFQYYEEEERQRGNFPDRFSGHQFPNYSSELNVNALLLGDSALYLCASSLGSKSEKLFFGSGTQLSVL.

This clone was picked up one time. The V gene is TRBV2, the J gene TRBJ2-7; D may be TRBD1 (5 bases). This CDR3 is built from 13 residues. The V gene lost 6 bases and the J gene lost 1 base, with 10 bases spanning the gap. The germline gives CDR1 SNHLY, CDR2 FYNNEI. The CDR3 bases are TGTGCCAGCAGCCAACAGGTTTCCTACGAGCAGTACTTC. Its protein product is CASSQQVSYEQYF.

This sequence joins TRBV30 and TRBJ1-6, with a possible D match to TRBD1 (6 bases). The V and J ends lost 2 bases and 8 bases respectively, with 10 bases between them. Germline V gene data show CDR1 as GTSNPN and CDR2 as SVGIG (reference sequence). CDR3 size: 13 residues. The CDR3 reads CAWSPDSYSPLHF. The CDR3 DNA reads TGTGCCTGGAGTCCGGACAGTTATTCACCCCTCCACTTT. The full variable domain, with the rest looked up from reference TRBV30 and TRBJ1-6, is SQTIHQWPATLVQPVGSPLSLECTVEGTSNPNLYWYRQAAGRGLQLLFYSVGIGQISSEVPQNLSASRPQDRQFILSSKKLLLSDSGFYLCAWSPDSYSPLHFGNGTRLTVT.

The DNA for the CDR3 is TGCAGTGCCCAGGGAAACGAGCAGTACTTC. This sequence encodes CSAQGNEQYF. The V gene is TRBV20-1, the J gene TRBJ2-7, with D perhaps TRBD1 (5 bases). Germline-derived CDR1 and CDR2 are DFQATT and SNEGSKA (reference sequence). Trimming stripped 6 bases from V and 5 bases from J, with 8 bases between. The length of the CDR3 is 10 residues.

The V call is TRBV28, the J call TRBJ1-4, with 8 positions matching TRBD1. Germline loops: CDR1 MDHEN, CDR2 SYDVKM. J lost 3 bases, V lost 6 bases, and 0 bases had no gene match. The CDR3 spans 13 residues. The CDR3 reads CASRTGANEKLFF. In DNA, the CDR3 is TGTGCCAGCAGGACAGGGGCTAATGAAAAACTGTTTTTT. The full variable domain, with the rest looked up from reference TRBV28 and TRBJ1-4, is DVKVTQSSRYLVKRTGEKVFLECVQDMDHENMFWYRQDPGLGLRLIYFSYDVKMKEKGDIPEGYSVSREKKERFSLILESASTNQTSMYLCASRTGANEKLFFGSGTQLSVL.

This clone was detected only once. V is TRBV2 and J is TRBJ2-1; 12 bases line up with TRBD2. Trimming took 9 bases from V and 7 from J; bases not matched to a gene: 7. The CDR3 is 14 amino acids. CDR1 SNHLY and CDR2 FYNNEI come from the germline V gene. In DNA form, the CDR3 reads TGTGCCAGAGCCCGGACTAGCGGGATTAATGAGCAGTTCTTC. This gives the protein CARARTSGINEQFF.

Here the CDR3 reads CASSVGSRGETQYF. The CDR3 DNA is TGTGCCAGCAGCGTAGGCTCCAGGGGGGAGACCCAGTACTTC. This chain joins TRBV9 and TRBJ2-5; 7 positions agree with TRBD1. CDR1 is SGDLS and CDR2 is YYNGEE in the germline V gene. V lost 0 bases, J lost 5 bases, and 4 bases stayed unmatched. This CDR3 region has 14 residues.

The rearrangement links TRBV11-2 to TRBJ1-1; D uncertain. The CDR3 contains 13 residues. V was cut by 3 bases and J by 1 base, with 6 bases left in between. Germline lookup yields CDR1 SGHAT and CDR2 FQNNGV. The DNA of the CDR3 is TGTGCCAGCAGCTTCCGGTCGAACACTGAAGCTTTCTTT. Protein sequence: CASSFRSNTEAFF.

V gene TRBV14 combines with J gene TRBJ1-1; D is ambiguous. V dropped 1 base and J dropped 0 bases, with 9 bases sitting between them. This CDR3 is 15 amino acids long. Germline CDR1 is SGHDN and CDR2 is FVKESK. The CDR3: CASSQAPGMNTEAFF. CDR3 DNA sequence: TGTGCCAGCAGCCAAGCGCCAGGCATGAACACTGAAGCTTTCTTT.

The chain is built from TRBV19 and TRBJ1-6, with D perhaps TRBD1 (6 bases). V was clipped by 8 bases and J by 6 bases, with 11 bases between them. Germline V CDR1 and CDR2: LNHDA, SQIVND (reference sequence). The CDR3 covers 13 residues. The CDR3 DNA follows: TGTGCCAGTGAGGGGGTCGGTAATTCACCCCTCCACTTT. It is translated as CASEGVGNSPLHF. Full variable domain (missing parts from reference TRBV19 and TRBJ1-6): DGGITQSPKYLFRKEGQNVTLSCEQNLNHDAMYWYRQDPGQGLRLIYYSQIVNDFQKGDIAEGYSVSREKKESFPLTVTSAQKNPTAFYLCASEGVGNSPLHFGNGTRLTVT.

A single count supports this clone. This sample includes further DNA sequences coding for the same CDR3. The V call is TRBV7-2, the J call TRBJ1-2, with 10 bases fitting TRBD1. This CDR3 comprises 14 residues. After removal of 5 bases from V and 8 bases from J, the junction contained 8 bases not matched to a gene. Germline lookup yields CDR1 SGHTA and CDR2 FQGNSA. Here the CDR3 reads CASSPRTGGNGYTF. The CDR3 nucleotides read TGTGCCAGCAGCCCACGGACAGGGGGAAACGGCTACACCTTC. Supplemented by reference TRBV7-2 and TRBJ1-2, the full variable domain reads GAGVSQSPSNKVTEKGKDVELRCDPISGHTALYWYRQSLGQGLEFLIYFQGNSAPDKSGLPSDRFSAERTGGSVSTLTIQRTQQEDSAVYLCASSPRTGGNGYTFGSGTRLTVV.

This chain links TRBV4-3 with TRBJ1-1; perhaps TRBD1 as D (6 bases). V lost 4 bases to trimming and J lost 0 bases, with 9 bases between them. There are 14 residues in the CDR3. Germline CDR1 LGHNA, CDR2 YSLEER. The CDR3 nucleotides are TGCGCCAGCAGCCCCACAGGGATGAACACTGAAGCTTTCTTT. Protein product: CASSPTGMNTEAFF.

This chain joins TRBV6-2 or TRBV6-3 and TRBJ2-7; 7 nucleotides line up with TRBD1. The CDR3 is 15 amino acids. Germline V gene lookup returns CDR1 MNHEY and CDR2 SVGEGT. The J segment lost 2 bases and the V segment lost 2 bases, leaving 6 bases of the junction unmatched. In DNA form, the CDR3 reads TGTGCCAGCAGTTACGCGACAGGGACGACCTACGAGCAGTACTTC. It yields the protein CASSYATGTTYEQYF.

The CDR3 sequence is CASSGSGVSYGYTF. The DNA for the CDR3 is TGTGCCAGCAGCGGTAGCGGGGTTTCCTATGGCTACACCTTC. This chain connects TRBV7-2 to TRBJ1-2; D is unresolved. CDR1 SGHTA and CDR2 FQGNSA come from the germline V gene. The CDR3 covers 14 residues. V lost 5 bases and J 4 bases, leaving 14 bases between the germline ends.